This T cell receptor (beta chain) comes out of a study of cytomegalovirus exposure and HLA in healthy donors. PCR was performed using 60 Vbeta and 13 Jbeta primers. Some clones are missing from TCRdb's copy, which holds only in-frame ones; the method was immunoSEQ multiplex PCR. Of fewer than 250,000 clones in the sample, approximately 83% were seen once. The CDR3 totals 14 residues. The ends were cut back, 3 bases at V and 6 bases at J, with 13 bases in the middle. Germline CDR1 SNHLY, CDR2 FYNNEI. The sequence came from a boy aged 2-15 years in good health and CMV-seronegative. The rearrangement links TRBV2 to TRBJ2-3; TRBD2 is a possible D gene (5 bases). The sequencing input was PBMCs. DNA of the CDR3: TGTGCCAGCAGTGAGCCAACGAGAGGGGATACGCAGTATTTT. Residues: CASSEPTRGDTQYF.